These T cell receptor beta chains were read from a single sample in a study of blood T cell repertoires in COVID-19. The method was immunoSEQ multiplex PCR; TCRdb's version includes in-frame clones alone and lacks a portion of them. Of around 190,000 clones listed, around 80% are singletons. Sequencing used peripheral blood. These TCRs come from a human donor in a cohort sampled during active COVID-19. Both conserved end residues are part of each CDR3. D genes are given only for firm matches. Some rows mark clone size as missing; the rest say once, few, many or name a class of expanded clone.

d_gene | abundance | j_gene | v_gene | CDR3aa | CDR3nt
TRBD1 | . | TRBJ1-3 | TRBV29-1 | CSPSRDRGGMDNTIYF | TGCAGCCCGAGCCGGGACAGGGGAGGTATGGATAACACCATATATTTT
. | . | TRBJ2-3 | TRBV9 | CASSVGSRESDTQYF | TGTGCCAGCAGCGTAGGTAGTCGGGAGTCCGATACGCAGTATTTT
. | . | TRBJ1-4 | TRBV28 | CASSLLAKNSEKLFF | TGTGCCAGCAGTTTATTAGCCAAGAATAGCGAAAAACTGTTTTTT
. | . | TRBJ2-7 | TRBV6-5 | CASSWTADYEQYF | TGTGCCAGCAGTTGGACAGCTGACTACGAGCAGTACTTC
TRBD2 | . | TRBJ2-1 | TRBV6-5 | CASRWGGGSYNEQFF | TGTGCCAGCAGATGGGGCGGGGGGTCCTACAATGAGCAGTTCTTC
. | . | TRBJ2-2 | TRBV3-1/TRBV3-2 | CASSQDKKRGTNTGELFF | TGTGCCAGCAGCCAAGATAAGAAAAGGGGAACAAACACCGGGGAGCTGTTTTTT
. | . | TRBJ2-1 | TRBV28 | CASSPRDESSYNEQFF | TGTGCCAGCAGTCCGCGGGACGAGAGCTCCTACAATGAGCAGTTCTTC
. | many | TRBJ1-3 | TRBV28 | CASSLGPSGGRSGNTIYF | TGTGCCAGCAGTTTGGGCCCCTCCGGGGGGCGCTCTGGAAACACCATATATTTT
. | . | TRBJ2-3 | TRBV10-2 | CASRDFSSTDTQYF | TGCGCCAGCAGAGACTTCTCTAGCACAGATACGCAGTATTTT
TRBD2 | . | TRBJ2-1 | TRBV5-1 | CASSLAGTSGAYNEQFF | TGCGCCAGCAGCTTGGCGGGAACTAGCGGCGCCTACAATGAGCAGTTCTTC
TRBD1 | . | TRBJ2-3 | TRBV24-1 | CATSDHRGWTDTQYF | TGTGCCACCAGTGACCACAGGGGGTGGACAGATACGCAGTATTTT
TRBD1 | . | TRBJ2-1 | TRBV19 | CASRRTGYNEQFF | TGTGCCAGTAGAAGGACAGGCTACAATGAGCAGTTCTTC
TRBD1 | . | TRBJ2-6 | TRBV7-9 | CASSRDRAGANVLTF | TGTGCCAGCAGTCGTGACAGGGCTGGGGCCAACGTCCTGACTTTC
TRBD1 | . | TRBJ1-1 | TRBV27 | CASSSRDRPEAFF | TGTGCCAGCAGTTCAAGGGACAGGCCTGAAGCTTTCTTT
. | . | TRBJ1-1 | TRBV7-2 | CASSYPPPGFTEAFF | TGTGCCAGCAGCTATCCCCCTCCGGGTTTCACTGAAGCTTTCTTT
. | . | TRBJ2-7 | TRBV10-1 | CASSPQNTYEQYF | TGCGCCAGCAGTCCACAAAACACCTACGAGCAGTACTTC
TRBD2 | . | TRBJ2-2 | TRBV7-8 | CASRLRLAGGYGGELFF | TGTGCCAGTAGGCTCAGACTAGCGGGAGGGTACGGCGGGGAGCTGTTTTTT
TRBD2 | . | TRBJ2-7 | TRBV5-1 | CASSLRLASYEQYF | TGCGCCAGCAGCCTTCGACTAGCCTCCTACGAGCAGTACTTC
TRBD1 | few | TRBJ1-1 | TRBV5-4 | CASSLGQGENTEAFF | TGTGCCAGCAGCTTGGGACAGGGTGAGAACACTGAAGCTTTCTTT
. | . | TRBJ1-1 | TRBV12-5 | CASGLRGGTEAFF | TGTGCTAGTGGCCTCAGGGGTGGCACTGAAGCTTTCTTT
. | . | TRBJ1-2 | TRBV5-1 | CASSLAITRTNYGYTF | TGCGCCAGCAGCTTGGCCATAACGAGAACGAACTATGGCTACACCTTC
. | . | TRBJ2-1 | TRBV19 | CASSPRFGTSFYNEQFF | TGTGCCAGTAGTCCTCGATTCGGGACTTCGTTCTACAATGAGCAGTTCTTC
. | . | TRBJ1-2 | TRBV24-1 | CATSDRGYGYTF | TGTGCCACCAGTGATAGGGGTTATGGCTACACCTTC
. | . | TRBJ1-2 | TRBV30 | CAWSVGAGGGYTF | TGTGCCTGGAGTGTCGGAGCCGGCGGCGGCTACACCTTC
. | . | TRBJ1-5 | TRBV5-5 | CASSRRPDSNQPQHF | TGTGCCAGCAGCCGGAGGCCTGATAGCAATCAGCCCCAGCATTTT
. | few | TRBJ1-5 | TRBV19 | CASRAGAQPQHF | TGTGCCAGTAGGGCAGGGGCTCAGCCCCAGCATTTT
TRBD1 | . | TRBJ2-4 | TRBV20-1 | CSALDRVIQYF | TGCAGTGCTCTGGACAGGGTTATTCAGTACTTC
. | . | TRBJ2-3 | TRBV3-1/TRBV3-2 | CASSQRAGVATQYF | TGTGCCAGCAGCCAAAGGGCAGGGGTAGCCACGCAGTATTTT
. | . | TRBJ1-6 | TRBV7-9 | CASSSDLGDSPLHF | TGTGCCAGCAGTTCCGACCTAGGCGATTCACCCCTCCACTTT
. | . | TRBJ1-6 | TRBV7-2 | CASSTRDPSNSPLHF | TGTGCCAGCAGCACCCGGGATCCTTCCAATTCACCCCTCCACTTT
. | . | TRBJ2-7 | TRBV28 | CASTPGGVSYEQYF | TGTGCCAGCACCCCCGGTGGAGTATCCTACGAGCAGTACTTC
TRBD2 | few | TRBJ2-5 | TRBV6-5 | CASSILAGGRETQYF | TGTGCCAGCAGTATACTAGCGGGAGGACGAGAGACCCAGTACTTC
TRBD2 | . | TRBJ2-7 | TRBV7-2 | CASTETLAGGPYEQYF | TGTGCCAGCACCGAAACCCTAGCGGGAGGGCCCTACGAGCAGTACTTC
. | . | TRBJ2-1 | TRBV2 | CASSYSNEQFF | TGTGCCAGCAGTTACAGCAATGAGCAGTTCTTC